This T cell receptor (beta chain) was found in a study of circulating CD8 cells and anti-PD-1 response in melanoma. Across the whole study: Anti-PD-1 was first-line therapy for about 55% of the 13 patients. Response groups: complete/partial responders versus stable/progressive non-responders. General study points: TIGIT repertoires were least diverse, DNEG repertoires most diverse. Tumor reactivity was tested by peptide assays on expanded sorted subsets.

The CDR3 has 12 residues. Deletions cut 1 base from V and 1 base from J, with 5 bases between. Per the germline V gene, CDR1 is DFQATT and CDR2 is SNEGSKA (reference sequence). Sorting of live CD3+CD8+TCRalphabeta+ cells by PD-1 and/or TIGIT gave four subsets. The QIAseq Immune Repertoire TCR panel built the libraries from 15 ng of total RNA. Each CDR3 protein is one row after TCRdb ran MiXCR on the reads. The sample includes around 2,000 distinct CDR3 sequences, roughly 8.1% seen only once; the top ten take over 7%. Notes on this clonotype: What it binds is unknown.

The source material was CD8+ T cells from PBMCs, sampled at baseline or after one month of anti-PD-1 therapy (not recorded which). The gene calls are TRBV20-1 and TRBJ2-7; D gene ambiguous. This TCR was sampled from a human donor with melanoma. CDR3 protein: CSARGGSYEQYF. The CDR3 DNA reads as TGCAGTGCTAGAGGCGGTTCCTACGAGCAGTACTTC.